These 32 T cell receptor beta chains came from one sample sequenced in a study of shared clonotypes between healthy human individuals. CD45RO negativity and positive selection for CCR7 defined naive CD8 cells, a population that excluded terminally differentiated effector memory CD45RA+ cells. TCRdb's table, derived via immunoSEQ multiplex PCR, lists solely in-frame clones and lacks some. The sample includes approximately 810,000 clones, 80% to 95% of them seen just once. The sequenced sample was naive CD8+ T cells sorted from blood. Receptors were obtained from a man aged 30 to 39 in good health.

The DNA of the CDR3 is TGTGCCAGCAGCTCACTAGCGGGAGGTTTGTACAATGAGCAGTTCTTC. Translating gives CASSSLAGGLYNEQFF. The chain employs TRBV5-6 and TRBJ2-1; 12 nucleotides agree with TRBD2. Germline V gene sequence: CDR1 SGHDT, CDR2 YYEEEE. This CDR3 contains 16 residues. Trimming at V came to 3 bases and at J to 4 bases, leaving 5 bases not matched to a gene.

This chain connects TRBV4-3 to TRBJ2-1; 11 positions agree with TRBD2. Germline V lookup: CDR1 LGHNA, CDR2 YSLEER. The CDR3 runs to 15 residues. Losses at the gene ends were 5 bases for V and 10 bases for J; bases not matched to a gene: 10. CDR3 bases: TGCGCCAGCAGCGCCCTAGCGGGAGGCCCAGTCGAGCAGTTCTTC. Translated, it gives CASSALAGGPVEQFF.

This chain links TRBV5-4 with TRBJ1-2; TRBD1 agrees at 11 bases. The CDR3 loop spans 13 amino acids. Per germline, CDR1 SGHNT and CDR2 YYREEE (reference sequence). The trim removed 6 bases at V and 4 bases at J, leaving 2 bases unmatched. CDR3 in amino acids: CASTDRGLYGYTF. As DNA, the CDR3 is TGTGCCAGCACGGACAGGGGGCTCTATGGCTACACCTTC.

This chain links TRBV2 with TRBJ2-7; D call uncertain. Trimming pared 6 bases from V and 4 bases from J, leaving 10 bases between. Germline V lookup: CDR1 SNHLY, CDR2 FYNNEI. The CDR3 runs to 12 residues. CDR3 in amino acids: CASSYGIYEQYF. In nucleotides, the CDR3 is TGTGCCAGCAGCTATGGGATTTACGAGCAGTACTTC.

The chain employs TRBV10-2 and TRBJ2-7; D is unresolved. Germline V CDR1 and CDR2: WSHSY, SAAADI. The V end was cut by 7 bases, the J end by 5 bases, with 9 bases between. The length of the CDR3 is 11 residues. The CDR3 loop is CASIQGNEQYF. The CDR3, as DNA: TGCGCCAGCATACAAGGAAACGAGCAGTACTTC.

The chain couples TRBV19 to TRBJ1-3; no firm D call. Per germline, CDR1 LNHDA and CDR2 SQIVND (reference sequence). The CDR3 covers 14 residues. V was cut by 6 bases and J by 0 bases, with 9 bases left in between. CDR3 amino acids: CASRDPLSGNTIYF. The CDR3 region has the DNA TGTGCCAGTAGAGACCCCCTCTCTGGAAACACCATATATTTT.

Here the CDR3 reads CASSIAGGDNEQFF. CDR3 bases: TGTGCCAGCAGCATAGCGGGAGGGGACAATGAGCAGTTCTTC. The chain employs TRBV27 and TRBJ2-1; TRBD2 aligns across 11 bases. The CDR3 runs 14 residues. From germline, CDR1 is MNHEY and CDR2 SMNVEV (reference sequence). V shed 6 bases and J 5 bases; nucleotides not matched to a gene: 3.

The genes are TRBV12-5 and TRBJ1-3; D may be TRBD1 (5 bases). Trimming took off 5 bases at V and 0 bases at J, with 11 bases between the two ends. The CDR3 totals 15 residues. Germline V CDR1 and CDR2: LGHNT, FRNRAP. Written as DNA, the CDR3 is TGTGCTAGTGGTCCGGGACGGTACTCTGGAAACACCATATATTTT. Amino acid sequence: CASGPGRYSGNTIYF.

The V gene is TRBV29-1, the J gene TRBJ1-2; D remains unclear. Deletions cut 0 bases from V and 0 bases from J, with 8 bases between. The V gene's germline CDR1 is SQVTM and CDR2 ANQGSEA. The CDR3 totals 14 residues. The CDR3 reads CSVEDPRANYGYTF. The CDR3 coding sequence is TGCAGCGTTGAAGACCCACGGGCTAACTATGGCTACACCTTC.

This rearrangement joins TRBV7-9 to TRBJ2-7; no firm D call. This CDR3 comprises 12 residues. Germline assignment: CDR1 SEHNR and CDR2 FQNEAQ (reference sequence). Trimming took 6 bases from V and 2 from J, leaving 8 bases between them. CDR3 nucleotide sequence: TGTGCCAGCAGTCCTCTGACCTACGAGCAGTACTTC. Protein sequence: CASSPLTYEQYF.

The CDR3 spells CASSLGRSSTDTQYF. The CDR3 DNA reads as TGTGCCAGCAGTTTAGGGCGATCTAGCACAGATACGCAGTATTTT. The rearrangement joins TRBV28 to TRBJ2-3; D is unresolved. The CDR3 length is 15 residues. CDR1 MDHEN and CDR2 SYDVKM come from the germline V gene. Trimming took 2 bases from V and 0 from J, leaving 9 bases between them.

The rearrangement links TRBV4-1 to TRBJ1-5; D gene unclear. V dropped 5 bases and J dropped 1 base, with 12 bases sitting between them. Germline CDR1 and CDR2: MGHRA and YSYEKL. The CDR3 is 15 amino acids. CDR3 bases: TGCGCCAGCAGCTCGACGGATGGGAGCAATCAGCCCCAGCATTTT. Protein sequence: CASSSTDGSNQPQHF.

The V gene is TRBV29-1, the J gene TRBJ2-3; weak D call: TRBD2 (6 bases). CDR1 and CDR2 (germline): SQVTM, ANQGSEA. The CDR3 sequence is 14 residues long. With 2 bases removed from V and 5 bases from J, the gap between germline ends came to 14 bases. CDR3 loop: CSVELAGKGDTQYF. CDR3 nucleotides: TGCAGCGTTGAATTGGCGGGAAAGGGAGATACGCAGTATTTT.

The count of this clone is one. The chain recombines TRBV10-3 with TRBJ2-5, with 7 bases lining up with TRBD2. CDR3 length: 16 residues. The germline gives CDR1 ENHRY, CDR2 SYGVKD. The V gene end was trimmed by 4 bases and the J gene end by 4 bases; junction bases not matched to a gene: 12. CDR3 bases: TGTGCCATCAGTGTGGGGAGGGAGGAGGGGCGAGAGACCCAGTACTTC. It is translated as CAISVGREEGRETQYF.

The gene calls are TRBV7-2 and TRBJ2-7, with no clear D. Germline loops: CDR1 SGHTA, CDR2 FQGNSA. Trimming shortened V by 7 bases and J by 2 bases, and 6 bases separated the two germline ends. The CDR3 covers 11 residues. CDR3 region: CASTSAYEQYF. CDR3 in DNA: TGTGCCAGCACCTCCGCCTACGAGCAGTACTTC.

The chain uses TRBV6-5 and TRBJ2-7; TRBD2 agrees at 13 bases. The CDR3 covers 16 residues. V lost 3 bases, J lost 7 bases, and 9 bases stayed unmatched. The germline V gene has CDR1 MNHEY and CDR2 SVGAGI. CDR3 DNA sequence: TGTGCCAGCAGTTATTCGGGACTAGCGGGATCTGGAGAGCAGTACTTC. It yields the protein CASSYSGLAGSGEQYF.

CDR3 nucleotides: TGTGCCAGCAGCTTAGGTGGGATGGGGTACACTGAAGCTTTCTTT. It yields the protein CASSLGGMGYTEAFF. This sequence joins TRBV7-9 and TRBJ1-1, with D uncertain. This CDR3 is 15 amino acids long. V gave up 1 base and J gave up 3 bases, with 12 bases separating them. Germline V gene lookup returns CDR1 SEHNR and CDR2 FQNEAQ (reference sequence).

This chain connects TRBV4-1 to TRBJ2-7; 8 bases map to TRBD1. J was trimmed by 3 bases and V by 0 bases; bases with no gene match: 7. The CDR3 covers 16 residues. Germline V gene lookup returns CDR1 MGHRA and CDR2 YSYEKL. Here the CDR3 DNA reads TGCGCCAGCAGCCAAGATCTAGGCGACAGGGGCTACGAGCAGTACTTC. This codes for CASSQDLGDRGYEQYF.

This clone showed up just a few times. The rearrangement uses TRBV7-9 and TRBJ1-1; maybe TRBD1 (5 bases). Looked up from germline, CDR1 is SEHNR and CDR2 is FQNEAQ (reference sequence). V was pared by 2 bases and J by 1 base, with 11 bases between. The CDR3 totals 15 residues. Here the CDR3 reads CASSLTQGENTEAFF. CDR3 coding DNA: TGTGCCAGCAGCTTAACCCAGGGAGAGAACACTGAAGCTTTCTTT.

This chain links TRBV27 with TRBJ2-7, with 10 positions matching TRBD2. The CDR3 loop spans 14 amino acids. The germline V gene encodes CDR1 MNHEY and CDR2 SMNVEV (reference sequence). The J segment lost 5 bases and the V segment lost 7 bases, leaving 8 bases of the junction unmatched. The CDR3 region is CASTPLAGGDEQYF. CDR3 DNA sequence: TGTGCCAGCACTCCCTTAGCGGGAGGTGACGAGCAGTACTTC.

This clone came up a few times. The chain couples TRBV6-1 to TRBJ1-2; 7 bases are shared with TRBD1. Trimming took 0 bases from V and 4 from J; bases not matched to a gene: 8. The CDR3 covers 16 residues. The V gene's germline CDR1 is MNHNS and CDR2 SASEGT. CDR3 residues: CASSEAEDRMGYGYTF. In DNA form, the CDR3 reads TGTGCCAGCAGTGAAGCGGAGGACAGGATGGGCTATGGCTACACCTTC.

The chain has TRBV10-2 and TRBJ2-3; 9 nucleotides agree with TRBD2. The CDR3 sequence is 16 residues long. The J segment lost 4 bases and the V segment lost 2 bases, leaving 7 bases of the junction unmatched. The V gene's germline CDR1 is WSHSY and CDR2 SAAADI. CDR3 sequence (DNA): TGCGCCAGCAGTGAGAGTGTAGCGGGAGTTTCAGATACGCAGTATTTT. Translating gives CASSESVAGVSDTQYF.

V and J are TRBV11-2 and TRBJ2-5; 7 nucleotides align to TRBD1. The CDR3 consists of 16 residues. V lost 0 bases and J lost 2; bases outside the gene matches: 6. CDR1 SGHAT and CDR2 FQNNGV come from the germline V gene. In nucleotides, the CDR3 is TGTGCCAGCAGCTTAGATCACGGGACAGATCAAGAGACCCAGTACTTC. It translates to CASSLDHGTDQETQYF.

The J gene is TRBJ2-7, the V gene TRBV10-1; the D gene is possibly TRBD2 (5 bases). Germline CDR1 and CDR2: WNHNN and SYGVQD (reference sequence). The CDR3 is 12 residues long. With 3 bases removed from V and 5 bases from J, the gap between germline ends came to 8 bases. The CDR3 protein is CASSDGGHEQYF. CDR3 DNA sequence: TGCGCCAGCAGTGATGGCGGGCACGAGCAGTACTTC.

A remark on this clone: This same CDR3 is encoded by further DNA sequences in the sample. The rearrangement links TRBV2 to TRBJ2-7; D unclear. Trimming stripped 3 bases from V and 3 bases from J, with 6 bases between. The CDR3 has 12 residues. The germline V gene encodes CDR1 SNHLY and CDR2 FYNNEI. CDR3 sequence reads: CASSDSLYEQYF. CDR3 in DNA: TGTGCCAGCAGTGATAGTCTCTACGAGCAGTACTTC.

The chain uses TRBV7-2 and TRBJ2-1, with 9 positions matching TRBD1. V dropped 5 bases and J dropped 9; count of bases not matched to a gene: 5. Germline V gene data show CDR1 as SGHTA and CDR2 as FQGNSA. This CDR3 is 13 amino acids long. The CDR3 reads CASSGWDRVEQFF. The CDR3 bases are TGTGCCAGCAGCGGGTGGGACAGGGTTGAGCAGTTCTTC.

This clone occurred once. CDR3 amino acids: CASRQTGGAGRTEAFF. Written as DNA, the CDR3 is TGTGCCAGCAGACAAACAGGGGGCGCGGGGAGGACTGAAGCTTTCTTT. The chain uses TRBV27 and TRBJ1-1; 9 nucleotides align to TRBD1. The CDR3 sequence is 16 residues long. The germline gives CDR1 MNHEY, CDR2 SMNVEV (reference sequence). The trim removed 6 bases at V and 5 bases at J, leaving 13 bases unmatched.

Worth noting for this clone: Additional DNA sequences in this sample encode the identical CDR3. The chain uses TRBV7-9 and TRBJ1-1; D gene uncertain. Trimming removed 6 bases at V and 0 bases at J, with 8 bases between. Germline V gene sequence: CDR1 SEHNR, CDR2 FQNEAQ (reference sequence). The CDR3 is 13 residues long. The DNA of the CDR3 is TGTGCCAGCAGTCCAGGTTTGAACACTGAAGCTTTCTTT. Its protein is CASSPGLNTEAFF.

The rearrangement uses TRBV30 and TRBJ2-7; no definite D call. CDR3 length: 12 residues. The V and J ends lost 2 bases and 7 bases respectively, with 12 bases between them. Germline assignment: CDR1 GTSNPN and CDR2 SVGIG (reference sequence). CDR3 amino acids: CAWSTTREEQYF. The CDR3 DNA reads TGTGCCTGGAGTACGACCCGCGAAGAGCAGTACTTC.

The chain links TRBV18 to TRBJ2-7; TRBD2 agrees at 13 bases. Germline CDR1 is KGHSH and CDR2 is LQKENI. The CDR3 totals 16 residues. Trimming cost V 5 bases and J 3 bases; bases outside gene matches: 7. The CDR3 sequence is CASSVSGTSGIYEQYF. In DNA, the CDR3 is TGTGCCAGCTCAGTTTCCGGGACTAGCGGGATCTACGAGCAGTACTTC.

This rearrangement joins TRBV11-2 to TRBJ2-1; D may correspond to TRBD1 or TRBD2 (6 bases each). The CDR3 has 11 residues. CDR1 is SGHAT, CDR2 FQNNGV, per germline. Trimming shortened V by 5 bases and J by 12 bases, and 11 bases separated the two germline ends. CDR3 loop: CASSLGGMQFF. The CDR3, as DNA: TGTGCCAGCAGCCTAGGGGGGATGCAGTTCTTC.

The V call is TRBV18, the J call TRBJ2-4; D is possibly TRBD1 (8 bases). Trimming removed 3 bases at V and 0 bases at J, with 18 bases between. This CDR3 is built from 18 residues. From germline, CDR1 is KGHSH and CDR2 LQKENI. CDR3 in DNA: TGTGCCAGCTCACCTTGGACAGGGAGGGGGCTAGCCAAAAACATTCAGTACTTC. As protein: CASSPWTGRGLAKNIQYF. Variable domain in full (rest from reference TRBV18 and TRBJ2-4): NAGVMQNPRHLVRRRGQEARLRCSPMKGHSHVYWYRQLPEEGLKFMVYLQKENIIDESGMPKERFSAEFPKEGPSILRIQQVVRGDSAAYFCASSPWTGRGLAKNIQYFGAGTRLSVL.